The 7 T cell receptor beta chains given below trace back to one sample, sequenced in a study of tumor and adjacent non-tumor tissue in lung cancer. No cell sorting was done before RNA was extracted from the tissue. More than 3 cm separated this lung sample from the edge of the tumor. Three rounds of nested PCR, following a modified ARM-PCR protocol, produced the TCRbeta library. TCRdb analysed the multiplex PCR reads with MiXCR anew, one entry per CDR3 protein. The table has roughly 82,000 distinct CDR3 sequences, roughly 77% seen once; the top ten hold 20% to 25%. The sample taken for sequencing was distant non-tumor lung tissue. The source is a woman between 50 and 59 years old with non-small cell lung cancer.

The J gene is TRBJ2-7, the V gene TRBV30, with a tentative D call TRBD2 (5 bases). Germline CDR1 is GTSNPN and CDR2 is SVGIG (reference sequence). This CDR3 has 12 amino acids. V was pared by 5 bases and J by 12 bases, with 20 bases between. Written as DNA, the CDR3 is TGTGCCTGGGGTGATCGAGGGTACGAGTGGTACTTC. Amino acids: CAWGDRGYEWYF.

Remarks on this clonotype: An end of the junction does not agree with germline; a read error may underlie this. The V and J genes are TRBV4-1 and TRBJ2-1; TRBD2 is a possible D gene (5 bases). Looked up from germline, CDR1 is MGHRA and CDR2 is YSYEKL. This CDR3 spans 14 amino acids. CDR3 nucleotides: TGCGCCAGCAGCCCCGAGTCGGGGTACAATGAGCAATTCTTC. This gives the protein CASSPESGYNEQFF.

The V gene is TRBV2, the J gene TRBJ2-1; 7 bases line up with TRBD2. V trimming: 2 bases; J trimming: 0 bases; junction bases outside the gene matches: 1. Germline values: CDR1 SNHLY, CDR2 FYNNEI. This CDR3 contains 15 residues. CDR3 DNA: TGTGCCAGCAGTGAACGGGAGGCCTCCTACAATGAGCAGTTCTTC. Amino acid sequence: CASSEREASYNEQFF.

The chain has TRBV20-1 and TRBJ2-5; D unclear. Matching the DNA end better, TRBJ2-1 makes the J call doubtful. The germline V gene has CDR1 DFQATT and CDR2 SNEGSKA (reference sequence). The CDR3 consists of 14 residues. The CDR3 nucleotides are TGCAGTGTCGAACACCCCTCGGGCCAAGAGACGCAGTTCTTC. It is translated as CSVEHPSGQETQFF.

Many counts were recorded for this clonotype. The J gene is TRBJ1-2, the V gene TRBV28, with D tentatively TRBD1 (5 bases). The ends were cut back, 7 bases at V and 4 bases at J, with 10 bases in the middle. The CDR3 is 12 amino acids. Per the germline V gene, CDR1 is MDHEN and CDR2 is SYDVKM. The DNA for the CDR3 is TGTGCCAGCATGGGGGTATCCTATGGCTACACCTTC. This codes for CASMGVSYGYTF.

Worth noting for this clonotype: This may come from a read error, since a much larger clone is one base off. The gene calls are TRBV28 and TRBJ1-6; 8 bases are a match to TRBD1. The CDR3 has 15 residues. The germline CDR1 and CDR2 sequences are MDHEN and SYDVKM. CDR3 protein: CASTTAQGAGSALHF. The DNA for the CDR3 is TGTGCCAGCACGACCGCGCAGGGGGCAGGTTCAGCCCTCCACTTT.

A remark on this clonotype: One end of the junction is discordant with germline, which a read error may explain. The chain combines TRBV4-1 with TRBJ2-7, with TRBD2 identical over 9 bases. Looked up from germline, CDR1 is MGHRA and CDR2 is YSYEKL. CDR3 length: 16 residues. The CDR3: CASSQASGANSYERYF. DNA for the CDR3: TGCGCCAGCAGCCAGGCTAGCGGGGCGAACTCCTACGAGCGGTACTTC.